The TCR beta chain under discussion was sequenced for a study of blood T cell repertoires in COVID-19. Sequenced by immunoSEQ multiplex PCR; TCRdb stores in-frame clones only, minus some. The sample yields roughly 30,000 clones, approximately 81% seen once. The count of this clone is one. After removal of 5 bases from V and 6 bases from J, the junction contained 10 bases not matched to a gene. Germline assignment: CDR1 SNHLY and CDR2 FYNNEI. The CDR3 covers 16 residues. The clonotype was recovered from a woman in her fifties or sixties with acute or convalescent COVID-19. Source material: peripheral blood. The genes are TRBV2 and TRBJ1-6; 7 bases map to TRBD1. The CDR3 loop is CASSPPDRIFNSPLHF. The CDR3 DNA reads as TGTGCCAGCAGTCCCCCGGACAGGATCTTTAATTCACCCCTCCACTTT.